This TCR beta chain emerged from a study of blood T cell repertoires in COVID-19. Authors' methods: Quantification of nucleated cells was approximated via reference gene primer amplification. The table came from immunoSEQ multiplex PCR; TCRdb's copy has only in-frame clones and leaves some out. V and J calls and clone size are as listed in that table; D and trimming were resolved from the DNA. This sample has around 99,000 clones, with about four fifths found just once. After removal of 1 base from V and 0 bases from J, the junction contained 4 bases not matched to a gene. Germline values: CDR1 LGHNA, CDR2 YNFKEQ. This CDR3 has 16 residues.

The sequenced material came from peripheral blood. The sequence was collected from an elderly woman with active or convalescent COVID-19. The genes are TRBV4-2 and TRBJ2-3; 7 bases align to TRBD1. The DNA for the CDR3 is TGTGCCAGCAGCCAAGGGACAGGAGCTAGCACAGATACGCAGTATTTT. This translates into CASSQGTGASTDTQYF.